Sequencing of this T cell receptor beta chain was carried out in a study of blood T cell repertoires in COVID-19. The V and J ends lost 1 base and 8 bases, in that order; junction bases with no gene match: 6. Germline V gene sequence: CDR1 LGHNA, CDR2 YNFKEQ. The CDR3 covers 15 residues. Repertoires were generated with immunoSEQ multiplex PCR, while TCRdb's copy carries only in-frame clones and drops some. The sample lists roughly 130,000 clones, about nine tenths occurring once. This receptor was obtained from a human donor with COVID-19, enrolled during active disease. The donor label of this sample is uncertain. This rearrangement joins TRBV4-2 to TRBJ2-1; 9 nucleotides line up with TRBD2. Sequencing was carried out using peripheral blood. CDR3 sequence reads: CASSQVGSGGYEQFF. The CDR3 DNA sequence: TGTGCCAGCAGCCAAGTCGGTAGCGGGGGATATGAGCAGTTCTTC.